Below are 25 T cell receptor beta chains sequenced from a single sample in a study of blood T cells in healthy people across ages. The use of a sample-barcoded 5' primer and a J-beta primer mix characterized a second PCR of roughly 7 to 11 cycles. A single record per CDR3 protein comes from TCRdb applying MiXCR to the 5' RACE reads. The data contain 1.5 million to 2 million distinct CDR3 sequences, 28% of them singletons. Sequencing input: blood. The receptors come from a woman between 25 and 40 years old in good health.

The chain joins TRBV2 to TRBJ2-6, with D tentatively TRBD1 (6 bases). CDR3 size: 15 residues. With 6 bases removed from V and 0 bases from J, the gap between germline ends came to 9 bases. CDR1 SNHLY and CDR2 FYNNEI come from the germline V gene. The CDR3 sequence is CASRTGPSGANVLTF. The CDR3 nucleotides are TGTGCCAGCAGGACAGGCCCCTCTGGGGCCAACGTCCTGACTTTC.

J is TRBJ2-1 and V is TRBV6-6, with D possibly TRBD2 on 5 matching bases. From germline, CDR1 is MNHNY and CDR2 SVGAGI (reference sequence). The CDR3 loop spans 12 amino acids. Trimming cost V 5 bases and J 9 bases, with 11 bases left between them. The CDR3 region has the DNA TGTGCCAGCAGTGGGGTCGAGGGTGAGCAGTTCTTC. Its protein product is CASSGVEGEQFF.

The rearrangement uses TRBV9 and TRBJ2-2; D not certain. V was clipped by 0 bases and J by 7 bases, with 16 bases between them. Germline V gene lookup returns CDR1 SGDLS and CDR2 YYNGEE. The CDR3 loop spans 16 amino acids. This CDR3 reads CASSVVGSPLGGELFF. The CDR3 DNA is TGTGCCAGCAGCGTAGTTGGGTCACCTCTGGGCGGGGAGCTGTTTTTT.

This clonotype was observed at least ten times. The V gene is TRBV20-1, the J gene TRBJ2-7; no clear D gene. The CDR3 is 11 residues long. The V and J ends lost 5 bases and 5 bases respectively, with 10 bases between them. Germline loops: CDR1 DFQATT, CDR2 SNEGSKA (reference sequence). The CDR3 bases are TGCAGTGCTGCCCATTTCGACGAGCAGTACTTC. Protein product: CSAAHFDEQYF.

Ten or more counts support this clonotype. The V and J genes are TRBV7-2 and TRBJ1-2; 8 nucleotides align to TRBD1. This CDR3 contains 13 residues. V was clipped by 5 bases and J by 8 bases; unmatched bases: 7. Germline values: CDR1 SGHTA, CDR2 FQGNSA. In nucleotides, the CDR3 is TGTGCCAGCAGCCCCCGGACAGGGTCGGGCTACACCTTC. Translating gives CASSPRTGSGYTF.

This clonotype was found a few times. The chain is built from TRBV10-3 and TRBJ2-5; D is undetermined. CDR3 length: 13 residues. Germline CDR1 and CDR2: ENHRY and SYGVKD. V lost 6 bases and J lost 0, with 8 bases in between. The CDR3 loop reads CAIRPGYQETQYF. The CDR3 bases are TGTGCCATCAGGCCCGGGTACCAAGAGACCCAGTACTTC.

This clonotype came up many times. This chain uses TRBV2 with TRBJ2-5; no clear D. Germline V gene data show CDR1 as SNHLY and CDR2 as FYNNEI. The CDR3 covers 13 residues. The V gene lost 3 bases and the J gene lost 1 base, with 6 bases spanning the gap. This CDR3 is CASSDSFQETQYF. The CDR3 DNA is TGTGCCAGCAGTGATTCCTTCCAAGAGACCCAGTACTTC.

This clonotype was seen a handful of times. Compared with germline, one end of the junction differs, possibly owing to a read error. The chain employs TRBV6-5 and TRBJ2-5; D call uncertain. The CDR3 runs 13 residues. Germline CDR1 and CDR2: MNHEY and SVGAGI. In nucleotides, the CDR3 is TGTGCCAGTAGTTACTCGAGAGACGGGACCCAGTACTTC. This gives the protein CASSYSRDGTQYF.

This clonotype was seen only a few times. The chain recombines TRBV3-1 with TRBJ1-6, with D hard to call. Germline V CDR1 and CDR2: LGHDT, YNNKEL (reference sequence). CDR3 length: 16 amino acids. V was pared by 0 bases and J by 0 bases, with 6 bases between. CDR3 coding DNA: TGTGCCAGCAGCCAAGATAAGGGCTCCTATAATTCACCCCTCCACTTT. Protein product: CASSQDKGSYNSPLHF.

This clonotype was counted between two and nine times. The chain links TRBV20-1 to TRBJ2-5; 10 nucleotides agree with TRBD1. The V gene end was trimmed by 3 bases and the J gene end by 0 bases; junction bases not matched to a gene: 7. Per germline, CDR1 DFQATT and CDR2 SNEGSKA (reference sequence). The CDR3 is made up of 16 amino acids. CDR3 amino acids: CSASGGTGAYQETQYF. CDR3 in DNA: TGCAGTGCTAGCGGGGGGACAGGGGCGTACCAAGAGACCCAGTACTTC.

The chain joins TRBV11-2 to TRBJ1-2; TRBD1 matches at 8 bases. V shed 3 bases, J shed 4 bases, and the junction held 7 bases outside the gene matches. Per the germline V gene, CDR1 is SGHAT and CDR2 is FQNNGV. The CDR3 totals 15 residues. This CDR3 reads CASSFAPGGGYGYTF. The CDR3 nucleotides are TGTGCCAGCAGCTTCGCCCCAGGGGGCGGCTATGGCTACACCTTC.

This clonotype has just a few counts. The rearrangement uses TRBV5-1 and TRBJ2-3; weak D call: TRBD1 (6 bases). CDR1 and CDR2 (germline): SGHRS, YFSETQ. CDR3 size: 14 residues. V lost 0 bases and J 8 bases, leaving 13 bases between the germline ends. CDR3 DNA sequence: TGCGCCAGCAGCTTGGGACAGGAGAGGGGTACGCAGTATTTT. It translates to CASSLGQERGTQYF. Variable domain in full (rest from reference TRBV5-1 and TRBJ2-3): KAGVTQTPRYLIKTRGQQVTLSCSPISGHRSVSWYQQTPGQGLQFLFEYFSETQRNKGNFPGRFSGRQFSNSRSEMNVSTLELGDSALYLCASSLGQERGTQYFGPGTRLTVL.

The chain combines TRBV10-3 with TRBJ2-1; a weak D match, TRBD2 (5 bases). The V and J ends lost 10 bases and 5 bases respectively, with 15 bases between them. Germline V gives CDR1 ENHRY, CDR2 SYGVKD. The length of the CDR3 is 13 residues. CDR3 bases: TGTGCCACCGGGATGTCGGGAAACAATGAGCAGTTCTTC. As protein: CATGMSGNNEQFF.

With regard to this clonotype: This may be a read error, as it is one base from a much larger clone. V is TRBV7-8 and J is TRBJ2-7; tentative D call: TRBD1 (6 bases). Deletions cut 3 bases from V and 3 bases from J, with 15 bases between. The CDR3 spans 15 residues. Germline CDR1 SGHVS, CDR2 FQNEAQ. The CDR3 sequence is CASSFGQPSFYEQYF. DNA for the CDR3: TGTGCCAGCAGCTTTGGACAGCCCTCCTTCTACGAGCAGTACTTC.

This clonotype came up a few times. The chain joins TRBV10-2 to TRBJ1-1, with 12 bases that match TRBD1. The CDR3 runs to 16 residues. The V segment lost 3 bases and the J segment 4 bases; nucleotides outside the gene matches: 6. The germline V gene encodes CDR1 WSHSY and CDR2 SAAADI. The CDR3 nucleotides read TGCGCCAGCAGTGATCCTGGGGGACAGGGGGCCACTGAAGCTTTCTTT. It specifies CASSDPGGQGATEAFF.

This clonotype occurred a few times. V is TRBV5-6 and J is TRBJ2-4; D ambiguous. In germline, CDR1 is SGHDT, CDR2 YYEEEE. This CDR3 comprises 17 residues. With 1 base removed from V and 0 bases from J, the gap between germline ends came to 14 bases. CDR3 DNA: TGTGCCAGCAGCTTGAGATCGGGCCTGATAGCCAAAAACATTCAGTACTTC. It is translated as CASSLRSGLIAKNIQYF.

This clonotype is a singleton in its sample. The V and J genes are TRBV5-1 and TRBJ2-1, with D uncertain. The V gene lost 2 bases and the J gene lost 9 bases, with 6 bases spanning the gap. This CDR3 comprises 11 residues. CDR1 and CDR2 (germline): SGHRS, YFSETQ. DNA of the CDR3: TGCGCCAGCAGCTTCAACAGTGAGCAGTTCTTC. As protein: CASSFNSEQFF.

This chain joins TRBV5-1 and TRBJ2-2; 9 bases agree with TRBD2. CDR1 is SGHRS and CDR2 is YFSETQ in the germline V gene. This CDR3 comprises 18 residues. V lost 3 bases and J lost 3; bases outside the gene matches: 12. The chain's CDR3 is CASSSQGKAGGYTGELFF. The CDR3 DNA follows: TGCGCCAGCAGCTCCCAAGGAAAAGCGGGAGGTTACACCGGGGAGCTGTTTTTT.

The chain uses TRBV12-3 or TRBV12-4 and TRBJ1-6, with 7 bases that match TRBD1. V dropped 4 bases and J dropped 9; count of bases not matched to a gene: 12. CDR3 length: 16 amino acids. The CDR3 protein is CASSSRQGWPSSPLHF. The CDR3 nucleotides read TGTGCCAGCAGTTCGCGACAGGGATGGCCTAGTTCACCCCTCCACTTT.

The rearrangement uses TRBV14 and TRBJ1-1, with TRBD1 identical over 8 bases. Germline V lookup: CDR1 SGHDN, CDR2 FVKESK. The CDR3 totals 15 residues. With V trimmed by 3 bases and J by 5 bases, 8 bases remained unmatched. CDR3 protein: CASSHFQGAGTEAFF. The CDR3 DNA is TGTGCCAGCAGCCATTTCCAGGGGGCTGGGACTGAAGCTTTCTTT.

V and J are TRBV5-4 and TRBJ2-2; D unresolved. With 1 base removed from V and 4 bases from J, the gap between germline ends came to 8 bases. The germline V gene encodes CDR1 SGHNT and CDR2 YYREEE (reference sequence). The CDR3 sequence is 14 residues long. This CDR3 reads CASSLSGFTGELFF. CDR3 sequence (DNA): TGTGCCAGCAGCTTGTCTGGGTTCACCGGGGAGCTGTTTTTT.

J is TRBJ2-4 and V is TRBV9; 12 positions match TRBD2. Trimming removed 2 bases from V and 13 bases from J; junction bases left unmatched: 13. From germline, CDR1 is SGDLS and CDR2 YYNGEE. This CDR3 region has 16 residues. In DNA, the CDR3 is TGTGCCAGCAGCGTCGCGCGACTAGCGGGGGACGGTACGCAGTACTTC. Its translation is CASSVARLAGDGTQYF.

The chain joins TRBV5-1 to TRBJ2-2; TRBD1 matches 10 bases. V gave up 3 bases and J gave up 1 base; unmatched junction bases: 3. Germline assignment: CDR1 SGHRS and CDR2 YFSETQ. CDR3 length: 16 residues. In DNA form, the CDR3 reads TGCGCCAGCAGCTGGACAGGGGGGAGGAACACCGGGGAGCTGTTTTTT. Translated, it gives CASSWTGGRNTGELFF.

Note on this clonotype: One end of the junction varies from germline; a read error may be responsible. The chain combines TRBV5-1 with TRBJ2-6, with TRBD1 matching 8 bases. This CDR3 has 17 residues. CDR1 and CDR2 (germline): SGHRS, YFSETQ. Here the CDR3 DNA reads TGCGCCAGCAGCTTGGTGCGACAGGGGTCTGGGGCCAGCGTCCTGACTTTC. It yields the protein CASSLVRQGSGASVLTF.

The CDR3 is CASSPARAGSAKLFF. In DNA, the CDR3 is TGTGCCAGCAGCCCCGCCCGGGCAGGGAGTGCAAAACTGTTTTTT. The V call is TRBV7-2, the J call TRBJ1-4; TRBD1 might be the D (5 bases). Germline lookup yields CDR1 SGHTA and CDR2 FQGNSA. CDR3 length: 15 residues. The V end lost 5 bases, the J end lost 10 bases, and 20 bases lay between the germline ends.